The 27 T cell receptor gamma chains below were found in one sample sequenced in a study of gamma delta lymphoproliferative disorders and STAT genes listed by TCRdb under 2018. Genomic DNA from peripheral blood mononuclear cells isolated from patients and controls was used for TCR sequencing. To prepare the library, multiplex PCR was applied. Instrument on record: Illumina MiSeq. The public reads were reprocessed by TCRdb using CATT, and rows of matching DNA were later combined. The sample table shows about 2,200 gamma-chain clones, and approximately 12% are seen once. Roughly a sixth of the sample is taken by the ten largest. Sequencing was done on a sample of blood. The source of these receptors is a human donor in good health.

This clone is medium-sized within its sample. The chain recombines TRGV10 with TRGJ1 or TRGJ2. Because TCRdb records no J gene, it was assigned here through a match of the DNA to germline. TRGV10 is an ORF; its function is uncertain. V shed 8 bases, J shed 0 bases, and the junction held 5 bases outside the gene matches. The CDR3 length is 13 residues. CDR3 sequence: CAAWDQNYYKKLF. The CDR3 region has the DNA TGTGCTGCGTGGGATCAGAATTATTATAAGAAACTCTTT.

There are a few counts of this clone. This sequence joins TRGV10 and TRGJP1. As TCRdb names no J gene, one was assigned here on the basis of a DNA match to germline. TRGV10 is sorted into the ORF group, with uncertain function. This CDR3 is built from 15 residues. J was trimmed by 4 bases and V by 8 bases; bases with no gene match: 11. This chain's CDR3 is CAAWDWDNTGWFKIF. DNA for the CDR3: TGTGCTGCGTGGGATTGGGATAACACTGGTTGGTTCAAGATATTT.

V is TRGV2 and J is TRGJP2. The J gene is not listed in TCRdb, so it was assigned here from a DNA match to germline. CDR1 EGSNGY and CDR2 YDSYNSKV come from the germline V gene. J gave up 5 bases and V 1 base, and 13 bases lay outside the gene matches. The CDR3 has 17 residues. The CDR3 sequence is CATWDGSPGGSDWIKTF. The CDR3 nucleotides read TGTGCCACCTGGGACGGAAGCCCGGGAGGCAGTGATTGGATCAAGACGTTT.

The rearrangement links TRGV4 to TRGJ1 or TRGJ2. In the absence of a J gene in TCRdb, the DNA was matched to germline to assign it here. Trimming removed 6 bases from V and 4 bases from J; junction bases left unmatched: 3. CDR1 is EGSTGY and CDR2 is YDSYTSSV in the germline V gene. The CDR3 extends over 11 amino acids. CDR3 loop: CATWRYYKKLF. The CDR3 DNA reads as TGTGCCACCTGGCGGTATTATAAGAAACTCTTT.

A remark on this clone: The mismatch at residue 5 between this DNA's translation and the TCRdb protein of a much larger clone likely reflects a read error; the protein shown is translated from the DNA. This sequence joins TRGV8 and TRGJP2. TCRdb lists no J gene, so it was determined here by aligning the DNA to germline. Per germline, CDR1 VENAVY and CDR2 YDSYNSRV. The CDR3 is 13 residues long. V was clipped by 5 bases and J by 1 base; unmatched bases: 1. The CDR3 sequence is CATWGSSDWIKTF. The CDR3 region has the DNA TGTGCCACCTGGGGTAGTAGTGATTGGATCAAGACGTTT.

Sample share makes this clone medium-sized (0.01 to 0.1%). The chain combines TRGV4 with TRGJP1. The J gene comes from matching the DNA to germline here; TCRdb lacks it. The CDR3 extends over 16 amino acids. From germline, CDR1 is EGSTGY and CDR2 YDSYTSSV. V lost 2 bases to trimming and J lost 0 bases; unmatched junction nucleotides: 6. The CDR3 reads CATWDALDTTGWFKIF. The CDR3 DNA reads as TGTGCCACCTGGGATGCCCTCGATACCACTGGTTGGTTCAAGATATTT.

This clone is medium-sized by share. It is unclear where the CDR3 begins or ends on the DNA, so no DNA is shown, and the CDR3 is as TCRdb lists it. The V gene corresponds to TRGV11; no J gene was called. TRGV11 is an open reading frame whose function is uncertain. The length of the CDR3 is 16 amino acids, counting both ends. CDR3 sequence: CTTVPAGLGTWGKKLF.

This clone is labeled large (0.1 to 1%). J is TRGJP1 and V is TRGV10. Here the J gene came from matching the DNA to germline, since TCRdb omits it. TRGV10 is treated as an ORF (open reading frame) with a function not yet certain. The ends lost 9 bases at V and 4 bases at J; junction bases unmatched: 9. The length of the CDR3 is 14 residues. The CDR3, as DNA: TGTGCTGCGTGTATGGGATTCACTGGTTGGTTCAAGATATTT. Its translation is CAACMGFTGWFKIF.

By share, this clone ranks as medium-sized. V gene TRGV2 combines with J gene TRGJ1 or TRGJ2. No J segment appears in TCRdb, so it was assigned here by matching the sequence to germline. Germline-derived CDR1 and CDR2 are EGSNGY and YDSYNSKV. J was trimmed by 12 bases and V by 2 bases; bases with no gene match: 10. The CDR3 is 12 amino acids. The CDR3 loop reads CATWDESLGKLF. The CDR3 DNA sequence: TGTGCCACCTGGGACGAGTCCTTGGGGAAACTCTTT.

This clone ranks as medium-sized (0.01 to 0.1%). V usage is TRGV2 and J usage is TRGJ1 or TRGJ2. TCRdb records no J gene; here it was assigned by comparing the DNA to germline. The CDR3 is made up of 12 amino acids. CDR1 and CDR2 from the germline V gene are EGSNGY and YDSYNSKV. V was clipped by 2 bases and J by 6 bases; unmatched bases: 4. CDR3 in DNA: TGTGCCACCTGGGACGACCCTTATAAGAAACTCTTT. It codes for CATWDDPYKKLF.

Turning to this clone: It is unclear where the CDR3 begins or ends on the DNA, so no DNA is shown, and the CDR3 is as TCRdb lists it. No J gene call was made, and the V gene is TRGV11. TRGV11 is an open reading frame whose function is uncertain. The CDR3 is 19 residues long, counting both termini. The CDR3: CTTVPAGLAPRASHYKKLF.

In the case of this clone: Because the CDR3's place on the DNA is in doubt, the DNA is left out and the CDR3 is given as listed by TCRdb. The J gene is uncalled and the V gene is TRGV8. The CDR3 has 18 amino acids, counting both end residues. Germline loops: CDR1 VENAVY, CDR2 YDSYNSRV. The CDR3 sequence is CATWDMGIRNSLAVEQHF.

By proportion, this clone is medium-sized. The same CDR3 also results from other DNA sequences found in this sample. The rearrangement joins TRGV4 to TRGJ1 or TRGJ2. TCRdb lists no J gene, so it was determined here by aligning the DNA to germline. Per the germline V gene, CDR1 is EGSTGY and CDR2 is YDSYTSSV. J lost 5 bases, V lost 1 base, and 2 bases had no gene match. CDR3 length: 12 amino acids. The CDR3 region is CATWDGHYKKLF. Written as DNA, the CDR3 is TGTGCCACCTGGGATGGACATTATAAGAAACTCTTT.

This clone ranks as medium-sized. This rearrangement joins TRGV8 to TRGJ1 or TRGJ2. TCRdb gives no J gene; it was assigned here by matching the DNA to germline. Germline V gene data show CDR1 as VENAVY and CDR2 as YDSYNSRV. CDR3 size: 16 residues. The J segment lost 0 bases and the V segment lost 3 bases, leaving 11 bases of the junction unmatched. The CDR3 here is CATWDRETRNYYKKLF. The DNA for the CDR3 is TGTGCCACCTGGGATCGAGAGACCCGGAATTATTATAAGAAACTCTTT.

By sample share, this clone is medium-sized. This chain connects TRGV2 to TRGJ1 or TRGJ2. As TCRdb names no J gene, one was assigned here on the basis of a DNA match to germline. Germline V gene lookup returns CDR1 EGSNGY and CDR2 YDSYNSKV. Unmatched junction bases numbered 12, after V lost 7 bases and J lost 0 bases. This CDR3 has 15 residues. The chain's CDR3 is CATCPEGWNYYKKLF. As DNA, the CDR3 is TGTGCCACCTGCCCCGAGGGTTGGAATTATTATAAGAAACTCTTT.

In this sample, this clone is medium-sized. Because the CDR3's place on the DNA is in doubt, the DNA is left out and the CDR3 is given as listed by TCRdb. Here the CDR3 reads CTTVPAGLGNSGGYKKLF. V gene assignment gives TRGV11, but the J gene was left uncalled. TRGV11 is reported as an ORF; its role is uncertain. The CDR3 spans 18 residues, counting both ends.

In regard to this clone: Different DNA sequences within this sample yield the same CDR3. The genes are TRGV4 and TRGJ1 or TRGJ2. The J gene was not available in TCRdb and was assigned here by matching the DNA to germline segments. The trim removed 8 bases at V and 0 bases at J, leaving 1 base unmatched. This CDR3 contains 11 residues. Germline V gene lookup returns CDR1 EGSTGY and CDR2 YDSYTSSV. The CDR3 loop is CATLNYYKKLF. CDR3 DNA: TGTGCCACCTTGAATTATTATAAGAAACTCTTT.

In its sample, this clone is medium-sized. Other DNA sequences from this sample encode an identical CDR3 as well. The genes are TRGV10 and TRGJ1 or TRGJ2. TCRdb gives no J gene; it was assigned here by matching the DNA to germline. TRGV10 is sorted into the ORF group, with uncertain function. Trimming took 8 bases from V and 3 from J; bases not matched to a gene: 2. This CDR3 region has 11 residues. CDR3 sequence: CAAWAYYKKLF. CDR3 coding DNA: TGTGCTGCGTGGGCTTATTATAAGAAACTCTTT.

By sample fraction, this clone is medium-sized. This chain uses TRGV2 with TRGJ1 or TRGJ2. Germline matching of the DNA provided the J gene here, since TCRdb leaves it blank. This CDR3 region has 20 residues. J lost 2 bases, V lost 1 base, and 23 bases had no gene match. CDR1 and CDR2 (germline): EGSNGY, YDSYNSKV. This CDR3 is CATWDGPTERVFRDYYKKLF. Here the CDR3 DNA reads TGTGCCACCTGGGACGGACCCACAGAAAGAGTGTTTCGGGATTATTATAAGAAACTCTTT.

This clone rates as medium-sized. V gene TRGV11 combines with J gene TRGJ1 or TRGJ2. The J gene was not available in TCRdb and was assigned here by matching the DNA to germline segments. TRGV11 is classed as an ORF, of uncertain function. V trimming: 2 bases; J trimming: 2 bases; junction bases outside the gene matches: 9. The CDR3 covers 16 residues. The DNA of the CDR3 is TGTGCCTGCTGGATTAGGCCCCCGAACTATTATTATAAGAAACTCTTT. Residues: CACWIRPPNYYYKKLF.

By share, this clone ranks as medium-sized. J is TRGJ1 or TRGJ2 and V is TRGV4. TCRdb carries no J gene annotation; the J gene was assigned here by matching the DNA with germline. The CDR3 extends over 12 amino acids. The ends lost 12 bases at V and 6 bases at J; junction bases unmatched: 14. Germline V gene lookup returns CDR1 EGSTGY and CDR2 YDSYTSSV. This CDR3 is CAPLTGGYKKLF. Here the CDR3 DNA reads TGTGCCCCTCTAACTGGGGGTTATAAGAAACTCTTT.

In its sample, this clone ranks as medium-sized. V gene TRGV3 combines with J gene TRGJ1 or TRGJ2. The J gene is absent in TCRdb and was assigned here via DNA matching to germline. The CDR3 is 12 residues long. CDR1 and CDR2 from the germline V gene are VTNTFY and YDVSTARD (reference sequence). Trimming took 0 bases from V and 7 from J; bases not matched to a gene: 3. The CDR3 loop reads CATWDRRYKKLF. The CDR3 DNA is TGTGCCACCTGGGACAGGCGATATAAGAAACTCTTT.

By proportion, this clone is medium-sized. The rearrangement uses TRGV2 and TRGJP2. No J segment appears in TCRdb, so it was assigned here by matching the sequence to germline. V dropped 0 bases and J dropped 6; count of bases not matched to a gene: 16. Germline assignment: CDR1 EGSNGY and CDR2 YDSYNSKV. The CDR3 extends over 18 amino acids. Here the CDR3 reads CATWDGLGLRSRDWIKTF. CDR3 in DNA: TGTGCCACCTGGGACGGGCTAGGTTTGCGGAGTCGTGATTGGATCAAGACGTTT.

Sample share makes this clone medium-sized (0.01 to 0.1%). The CDR3 spells CAAWEEENYYKKLF. The CDR3 DNA reads as TGTGCTGCGTGGGAAGAGGAGAATTATTATAAGAAACTCTTT. V is TRGV10 and J is TRGJ1 or TRGJ2. The J gene was not available in TCRdb and was assigned here by matching the DNA to germline segments. TRGV10 is labeled an ORF, and its function is uncertain. This CDR3 spans 14 amino acids. Trimming removed 8 bases from V and 0 bases from J; junction bases left unmatched: 8.

Relative to its sample, this clone is medium-sized. Distinct nucleotide sequences in the sample also encode this CDR3. The CDR3 DNA sequence: TGTGCCACCTGGGATGGGCGGAATTATTATAAGAAACTCTTT. It yields the protein CATWDGRNYYKKLF. This chain connects TRGV4 to TRGJ1 or TRGJ2. TCRdb leaves out the J gene; it was filled in here by matching the DNA to germline. The germline gives CDR1 EGSTGY, CDR2 YDSYTSSV. With V trimmed by 0 bases and J by 0 bases, 2 bases remained unmatched. CDR3 length: 14 residues.

This clone is medium-sized within its sample. The chain carries TRGV9 and TRGJ1 or TRGJ2. Matching the DNA to germline supplied the J gene, which TCRdb does not give. Trimming cost V 2 bases and J 11 bases; bases outside gene matches: 3. CDR1 GITISATS and CDR2 ISYDGTV come from the germline V gene (reference sequence). This CDR3 has 10 amino acids. The CDR3 DNA sequence: TGTGCCTTGTGGGAGGGGGAGAAACTCTTT. Translated: CALWEGEKLF.

This chain uses TRGV10 with TRGJ1 or TRGJ2. TCRdb does not report a J gene; here it was assigned by matching the DNA to germline references. TRGV10 is an open reading frame whose function is uncertain. The V and J ends lost 8 bases and 11 bases, in that order; junction bases with no gene match: 13. The CDR3 spans 12 residues. CDR3 DNA sequence: TGTGCTGCGTGGGATTATGGGATAGAGAAACTCTTT. Amino acids: CAAWDYGIEKLF.